This T cell receptor beta chain was captured by sequencing in a study of T cells in Graves' hyperthyroidism and ophthalmopathy. What was amplified from RNA transcripts were TCR beta CDR3 regions. When the TCR CDR3 underwent first-round RT-PCR, the HTBI primer set was used. TCRdb reprocessed the multiplex PCR reads with MiXCR, giving one entry per CDR3 protein. Of about 290,000 distinct CDR3 sequences in the sample, about an eighth were seen once. This clonotype has just a few counts. The germline gives CDR1 MNHEY, CDR2 SVGEGT. The CDR3 contains 15 residues. V lost 5 bases to trimming and J lost 0 bases, with 14 bases between them.

The sequence was obtained from a woman aged 30 to 39 with Graves' hyperthyroidism that later progressed to Graves' ophthalmopathy. The material sequenced was blood. The J gene is TRBJ2-7, the V gene TRBV6-2 or TRBV6-3; perhaps TRBD1 as D (6 bases). The chain's CDR3 is CASSIQGADSYEQYF. Written as DNA, the CDR3 is TGTGCCAGCAGTATACAGGGTGCCGACTCCTACGAGCAGTACTTC.